The rows below give T cell receptor beta chains drawn from one sample of a study of radiotherapy plus CTLA-4 blockade in lung cancer. Produced via immunoSEQ multiplex PCR; TCRdb's table is partial and in-frame only. Counted here are 90,000 or so clones, around 87% occurring once; the ten biggest clones make up approximately 2%. Source: peripheral blood, taken from a patient treated with radiotherapy plus ipilimumab. The receptors here all came from a human donor with non-small cell lung cancer who had a partial response to radiotherapy plus ipilimumab. CDR3s include the opening cysteine and the closing phenylalanine or tryptophan. A D gene is named only where the DNA matches it firmly. Expanded clones get a size class; other rows say once, few or many, or leave the size out.

clone size	D gene	V gene	J gene	CDR3 DNA	CDR3 protein
NA	NA	TRBV19	TRBJ1-3	TGTGCCAGTAGTAGAACTGATGCCTCTGGAAACACCATATATTTT	CASSRTDASGNTIYF
NA	NA	TRBV28	TRBJ1-3	TGTGCCAGCAAGCGGGGGCAGCGTGGAAACACCATATATTTT	CASKRGQRGNTIYF
NA	NA	TRBV6-5	TRBJ1-1	TGTGCCACCGACGCTGTCAGAAGGGGAACTGAAGCTTTCTTT	CATDAVRRGTEAFF
NA	NA	TRBV30	TRBJ2-2	TGTGCCTGGAGTGGGGCGCGAACCGGGGAGCTGTTTTTT	CAWSGARTGELFF
NA	NA	TRBV5-1	TRBJ2-1	TGCGCCAGCAGCTTGTCGGTCCGCGTATCCTACAATGAGCAGTTCTTC	CASSLSVRVSYNEQFF
once	TRBD2	TRBV5-6	TRBJ2-2	TGTGCCAGCAGCTTGACTAGCGCGGGCACCGGGGAGCTGTTTTTT	CASSLTSAGTGELFF
NA	NA	TRBV7-3	TRBJ2-2	TGTGCCAGCAGCTTATCCAGGGGCGACACCGGGGAGCTGTTTTTT	CASSLSRGDTGELFF
NA	TRBD1	TRBV28	TRBJ1-2	TGTGCCAGCATGGGACAGGCCTATGGCTACACCTTC	CASMGQAYGYTF
NA	NA	TRBV4-1	TRBJ2-5	TGCGCCAGCAGCCAAGAACAGCTTCGACAAAAAGAGACCCAGTACTTC	CASSQEQLRQKETQYF
NA	NA	TRBV2	TRBJ2-7	TGCGCCCGGAGCGCGGCATACGAGCAGTACTTC	CARSAAYEQYF
NA	NA	TRBV5-4	TRBJ2-7	TGTGCCAGCAGTCCGGGTGGGGCGCGCTCCTACGAGCAGTACTTC	CASSPGGARSYEQYF
NA	TRBD2	TRBV7-9	TRBJ2-3	TGTGCCAGCAGGCCTCTGGGTAGCGGGAGTTTGGGGCAGTATTTT	CASRPLGSGSLGQYF
NA	TRBD1	TRBV11-2	TRBJ1-1	TGTGCCAGCAGCTTAGATATCTGGGGACAGGAAAACCTTGAAGCTTTCTTT	CASSLDIWGQENLEAFF
NA	TRBD1	TRBV5-1	TRBJ2-2	TGCGCCAGCAGCTGGGGACAGGCCAGGAACACCGGGGAGCTGTTTTTT	CASSWGQARNTGELFF
few	NA	TRBV10-3	TRBJ1-1	TGTGCCATCAGTGAGGCGGGTCGGACTGAAGCTTTCTTT	CAISEAGRTEAFF
NA	TRBD2	TRBV28	TRBJ2-5	TGTGCCAGCAGTTATCCCCCACGAAGAGGGACTAGAACGGCAGAGACCCAGTACTTC	CASSYPPRRGTRTAETQYF
NA	TRBD2	TRBV27	TRBJ2-7	TGTGCCAGCAGTTCAATATTAACGACTAGCGGGACCGGGAGACCCTACGAGCAGTACTTC	CASSSILTTSGTGRPYEQYF
NA	TRBD1	TRBV25-1	TRBJ2-3	TGTGCCAGCAGTGGGGGACAGGGGAGTACAGATACGCAGTATTTT	CASSGGQGSTDTQYF
once	NA	TRBV27	TRBJ1-2	TGTGCCAGCAGCTACAGGGTCGACTATGGCTACACCTTC	CASSYRVDYGYTF
once	NA	TRBV11-3	TRBJ2-3	TGTGCCAGCAGCTTTGGAGCCAAATTAACAGATACGCAGTATTTT	CASSFGAKLTDTQYF
NA	TRBD2	TRBV28	TRBJ2-1	TGTGCCAGCAGTCCCGGACTAGCGGGAGGGCTATACAATGAGCAGTTCTTC	CASSPGLAGGLYNEQFF